This TCR beta chain originates from a study of B cell selection in AIRE deficiency. Points from the study as a whole: Only 9.3% of 3,500 to 4,500 shared Treg sequences were patient-specific; 30% to 40% healthy-specific.

Original processing notes: Treg pools: about 5.65x10^4 distinct patient, some 1x10^5 donor TCRbeta sequences. Repertoires were generated with immunoSEQ multiplex PCR, while TCRdb's copy carries only in-frame clones and drops some. V and J calls and clone size are copied from that table; D and trimming were computed from the DNA. The table shows some 3,100 clones, with 78% occurring only once. The regulatory T cell sort gate was CD4+CD25hiCD127low/negative. For this clone: The antigen is not known.

The V segment lost 4 bases and the J segment 4 bases; nucleotides outside the gene matches: 6. Germline V gene data show CDR1 as SGHTA and CDR2 as FQGNSA. The length of the CDR3 is 15 residues. V is TRBV7-2 and J is TRBJ1-5; 8 bases match TRBD1. Input material: Tregs sorted from PBMCs. The receptor's source is a human donor with AIRE deficiency. The CDR3 loop reads CASSSWTGKNQPQHF. In nucleotides, the CDR3 is TGTGCCAGCAGCTCCTGGACAGGGAAGAATCAGCCCCAGCATTTT.